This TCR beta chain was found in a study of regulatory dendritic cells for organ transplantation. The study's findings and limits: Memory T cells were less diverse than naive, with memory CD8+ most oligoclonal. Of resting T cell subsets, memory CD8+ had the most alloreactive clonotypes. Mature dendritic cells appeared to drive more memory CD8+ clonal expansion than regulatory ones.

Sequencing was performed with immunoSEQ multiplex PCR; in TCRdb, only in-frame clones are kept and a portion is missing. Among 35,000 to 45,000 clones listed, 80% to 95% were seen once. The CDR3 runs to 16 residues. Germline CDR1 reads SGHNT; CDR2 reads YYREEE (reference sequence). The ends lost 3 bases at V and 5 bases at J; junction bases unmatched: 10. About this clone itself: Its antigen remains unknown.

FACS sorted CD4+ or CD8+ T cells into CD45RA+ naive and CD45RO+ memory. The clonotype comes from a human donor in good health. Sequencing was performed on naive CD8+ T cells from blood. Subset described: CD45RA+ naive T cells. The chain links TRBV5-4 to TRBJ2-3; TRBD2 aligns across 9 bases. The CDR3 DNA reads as TGTGCCAGCAGCTCTGGAACGGGACTAGCCAGAGATACGCAGTATTTT. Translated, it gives CASSSGTGLARDTQYF.